The next 25 T cell receptor beta chains were all read from a single sample in a study of OX40 agonist ivuxolimab in advanced cancers. Repertoires were generated with immunoSEQ multiplex PCR, while TCRdb's copy carries only in-frame clones and drops some. This table has under 100,000 clones, roughly nine tenths appearing once. The specimen comprised CD4+ or CD8+ T cells sorted from blood, sampled in a trial of the OX40 agonist ivuxolimab. The origin of the receptors is an adult with an advanced solid tumor such as melanoma, head and neck, liver or kidney cancer.

The genes are TRBV6-5 and TRBJ1-1, with a possible D match to TRBD1 (5 bases). Germline loops: CDR1 MNHEY, CDR2 SVGAGI. CDR3 size: 15 residues. With 5 bases removed from V and 0 bases from J, the gap between germline ends came to 13 bases. The CDR3 loop is CASSPGTALNTEAFF. The DNA of the CDR3 is TGTGCCAGCAGTCCCGGGACGGCCTTGAACACTGAAGCTTTCTTT.

This chain joins TRBV7-8 and TRBJ1-1, with D possibly TRBD1 on 6 matching bases. The CDR3 covers 14 residues. The V gene's germline CDR1 is SGHVS and CDR2 FQNEAQ. The V and J ends lost 5 bases and 1 base respectively, with 11 bases between them. CDR3 nucleotides: TGTGCCAGCAGCCCCGGACAGACGAACACTGAAGCTTTCTTT. It is translated as CASSPGQTNTEAFF. The entire variable domain, with the rest obtained from reference TRBV7-8 and TRBJ1-1, is as follows: GAGVSQSPRYKVAKRGQDVALRCDPISGHVSLFWYQQALGQGPEFLTYFQNEAQLDKSGLPSDRFFAERPEGSVSTLKIQRTQQEDSAVYLCASSPGQTNTEAFFGQGTRLTVV.

The chain carries TRBV2 and TRBJ2-3, with unresolved D. In germline, CDR1 is SNHLY, CDR2 FYNNEI. The CDR3 runs 15 residues. V was shortened by 6 bases and J by 1 base, with 14 bases between the two germline ends. CDR3 sequence (DNA): TGTGCCAGCAGAAAATTAGCCGCCGGCACAGATACGCAGTATTTT. Its translation is CASRKLAAGTDTQYF.

The chain is built from TRBV4-3 and TRBJ1-4; 9 bases agree with TRBD1. The CDR3 is 16 residues long. V shed 0 bases and J 8 bases; nucleotides not matched to a gene: 7. Germline-derived CDR1 and CDR2 are LGHNA and YSLEER. CDR3 protein: CASSQDLTGGGEKLFF. In nucleotides, the CDR3 is TGCGCCAGCAGCCAAGATTTGACAGGGGGAGGAGAAAAACTGTTTTTT.

The chain is built from TRBV9 and TRBJ1-4; D remains unclear. The CDR3 length is 15 residues. Looked up from germline, CDR1 is SGDLS and CDR2 is YYNGEE. V dropped 0 bases and J dropped 7 bases, with 13 bases sitting between them. The CDR3 here is CASSVGGGVAEKLFF. The CDR3 DNA reads as TGTGCCAGCAGCGTAGGGGGTGGTGTCGCTGAAAAACTGTTTTTT.

The CDR3 DNA reads as TGTGCCAGTAGTGTCGGCAGAACTTATGGCTACACCTTC. Its translation: CASSVGRTYGYTF. The chain recombines TRBV19 with TRBJ1-2; unclear D gene. V lost 5 bases, J lost 5 bases, and 12 bases lay in between. Germline CDR1 reads LNHDA; CDR2 reads SQIVND (reference sequence). The CDR3 totals 13 residues.

The J gene is TRBJ1-1, the V gene TRBV11-3; D not resolved. The germline CDR1 and CDR2 sequences are SGHNT and YENEEA. This CDR3 has 14 amino acids. V dropped 5 bases and J dropped 1 base, with 11 bases sitting between them. The CDR3 region is CASSPAPTNTEAFF. The DNA for the CDR3 is TGTGCCAGCAGCCCCGCCCCGACGAACACTGAAGCTTTCTTT.

The rearrangement joins TRBV19 to TRBJ2-7; TRBD2 is a possible D gene (6 bases). Looked up from germline, CDR1 is LNHDA and CDR2 is SQIVND (reference sequence). The CDR3 extends over 15 amino acids. The germline V and J ends were trimmed by 1 base and 7 bases, with 17 bases remaining between them. The CDR3 loop is CASSIGGTSQREQYF. The CDR3 DNA follows: TGTGCCAGTAGTATAGGGGGGACTTCGCAAAGAGAGCAGTACTTC.

This chain uses TRBV7-3 with TRBJ2-5; D unclear. The germline gives CDR1 SGHTA, CDR2 FQGTGA. This CDR3 has 13 residues. V gave up 0 bases and J gave up 3 bases, with 5 bases separating them. The CDR3 loop is CASSLTREETQYF. In DNA, the CDR3 is TGTGCCAGCAGCTTAACAAGGGAAGAGACCCAGTACTTC.

V gene TRBV30 combines with J gene TRBJ1-2; a possible D gene is TRBD1 (5 bases). Trimming left V 8 bases short and J 4 bases short, with 20 bases between. From germline, CDR1 is GTSNPN and CDR2 SVGIG (reference sequence). The CDR3 contains 14 residues. The CDR3 sequence is CAQQFRGGFYGYTF. The CDR3 coding sequence is TGTGCCCAACAATTTCGGGGGGGGTTCTATGGCTACACCTTC.

The chain links TRBV6-5 to TRBJ1-1; no clear D. The CDR3 spans 15 residues. V lost 0 bases and J 5 bases, leaving 13 bases between the germline ends. The germline V gene encodes CDR1 MNHEY and CDR2 SVGAGI. The CDR3 region is CASSYSTYAGTEAFF. The CDR3 DNA follows: TGTGCCAGCAGTTACTCTACGTATGCGGGGACTGAAGCTTTCTTT.

This chain links TRBV4-3 with TRBJ2-2; D may be TRBD1 (6 bases). The germline V gene encodes CDR1 LGHNA and CDR2 YSLEER. The CDR3 contains 14 residues. V was pared by 0 bases and J by 5 bases, with 7 bases between. CDR3 DNA sequence: TGCGCCAGCAGCCAAGATACAGGGACCGGGGAGCTGTTTTTT. Its protein product is CASSQDTGTGELFF.

The chain employs TRBV4-2 and TRBJ2-5, with 7 bases that match TRBD2. The germline gives CDR1 LGHNA, CDR2 YNFKEQ. With 4 bases clipped from V and 5 bases from J, the junction kept 13 bases outside the gene matches. The CDR3 extends over 16 amino acids. The CDR3 reads CASSLYSSGGRETQYF. The CDR3 DNA is TGTGCCAGCAGCCTCTACTCTAGCGGTGGTAGGGAGACCCAGTACTTC.

The gene calls are TRBV30 and TRBJ1-5, with D hard to call. V was shortened by 8 bases and J by 11 bases, with 22 bases between the two germline ends. Germline-derived CDR1 and CDR2 are GTSNPN and SVGIG (reference sequence). There are 13 residues in the CDR3. CDR3 sequence (DNA): TGTGCCCTCAGCGTCGGTACTAGGAGCTCCCAGCATTTT. Translated, it gives CALSVGTRSSQHF. The whole variable domain, remainder taken from reference TRBV30 and TRBJ1-5, is SQTIHQWPATLVQPVGSPLSLECTVEGTSNPNLYWYRQAAGRGLQLLFYSVGIGQISSEVPQNLSASRPQDRQFILSSKKLLLSDSGFYLCALSVGTRSSQHFGDGTRLSIL.

V usage is TRBV5-6 and J usage is TRBJ2-1; D remains ambiguous. The CDR3 covers 16 residues. CDR1 and CDR2 (germline): SGHDT, YYEEEE. V shed 0 bases and J shed 0 bases, with 10 bases lying between them. DNA for the CDR3: TGTGCCAGCAGCTTGGACCGGAGCTTCTCCTACAATGAGCAGTTCTTC. As protein: CASSLDRSFSYNEQFF.

The CDR3, as DNA: TGTGCCACCAGCAGAGACATGGTAATTATCACTGAAGCTTTCTTT. Translated, it gives CATSRDMVIITEAFF. The chain has TRBV15 and TRBJ1-1; no reliable D call. V was clipped by 0 bases and J by 4 bases, with 12 bases between them. Germline loops: CDR1 LNHNV, CDR2 YYDKDF (reference sequence). The length of the CDR3 is 15 residues.

This clone has a single count. The chain is built from TRBV5-1 and TRBJ2-1; 11 nucleotides match TRBD2. V gave up 4 bases and J gave up 6 bases; unmatched junction bases: 6. The CDR3 runs 15 residues. The germline V gene has CDR1 SGHRS and CDR2 YFSETQ. The CDR3 here is CASSVSSGRTNEQFF. DNA for the CDR3: TGCGCCAGCAGCGTTTCTAGCGGGAGGACCAATGAGCAGTTCTTC.

J is TRBJ2-3 and V is TRBV7-2; D is tentatively TRBD1 or TRBD2 (5 bases each). The CDR3 length is 15 residues. Germline V lookup: CDR1 SGHTA, CDR2 FQGNSA. The germline V and J ends were trimmed by 6 bases and 1 base, with 14 bases remaining between them. CDR3 in amino acids: CASSLWGSGTDTQYF. CDR3 nucleotides: TGTGCCAGCAGTCTATGGGGGTCAGGCACAGATACGCAGTATTTT.

The chain combines TRBV15 with TRBJ1-3; D possibly corresponds to TRBD1 (6 bases). The CDR3 consists of 16 residues. CDR1 is LNHNV, CDR2 YYDKDF, per germline (reference sequence). Trimming took 1 base from V and 0 from J, leaving 10 bases between them. The CDR3 DNA follows: TGTGCCACCAGCAGAGGGCAGGGGTTCTCTGGAAACACCATATATTTT. Translated, it gives CATSRGQGFSGNTIYF.

The chain couples TRBV28 to TRBJ2-1; D not resolved. In germline, CDR1 is MDHEN, CDR2 SYDVKM. The V end was cut by 6 bases, the J end by 7 bases, with 10 bases between. The CDR3 covers 12 residues. DNA of the CDR3: TGTGCCAGCAGAGACTCCAGGAATGAGCAGTTCTTC. As protein: CASRDSRNEQFF.

This sequence joins TRBV19 and TRBJ1-2; D is perhaps TRBD1 (5 bases). Germline V CDR1 and CDR2: LNHDA, SQIVND (reference sequence). V lost 5 bases to trimming and J lost 0 bases, with 13 bases between them. The CDR3 runs to 15 residues. The CDR3 spells CASSPGLLSNYGYTF. As DNA, the CDR3 is TGTGCCAGTAGTCCGGGACTGCTTTCTAACTATGGCTACACCTTC.

The chain employs TRBV4-3 and TRBJ2-1; unclear D gene. Germline assignment: CDR1 LGHNA and CDR2 YSLEER. The CDR3 sequence is 16 residues long. V was cut by 0 bases and J by 2 bases, with 11 bases left in between. CDR3 loop: CASSQDRQNTYNEQFF. CDR3 nucleotides: TGCGCCAGCAGCCAAGATCGGCAAAATACCTACAATGAGCAGTTCTTC.

This chain connects TRBV6-1 to TRBJ2-1; 8 nucleotides match TRBD1. Germline CDR1 is MNHNS and CDR2 is SASEGT. The junction had 7 bases not matched to a gene; V was cut back by 4 bases and J by 5 bases. CDR3 length: 15 residues. The CDR3 nucleotides read TGTGCCAGCAGTGGACGGGACAGGTGGGACAATGAGCAGTTCTTC. As protein: CASSGRDRWDNEQFF.

This clone was counted only a few times. The rearrangement links TRBV9 to TRBJ1-3; D remains unclear. V was pared by 0 bases and J by 4 bases, with 8 bases between. This CDR3 is built from 14 residues. Germline V gene lookup returns CDR1 SGDLS and CDR2 YYNGEE. The CDR3 reads CASSVARTGNTIYF. The CDR3 bases are TGTGCCAGCAGCGTAGCTCGCACAGGAAACACCATATATTTT.

The J gene is TRBJ2-6, the V gene TRBV19, with a possible D match to TRBD1 (6 bases). Trimming removed 5 bases from V and 4 bases from J, with 12 bases in between. The CDR3 is 15 amino acids. Germline V lookup: CDR1 LNHDA, CDR2 SQIVND (reference sequence). The CDR3 DNA is TGTGCCAGTAGTGTCCACAGGGAAGGGGCCAACGTCCTGACTTTC. As protein: CASSVHREGANVLTF.